Only one count was recorded for the clone carrying this TCR beta chain. In chemo-refractory metastatic non-small-cell lung cancer, patients got ipilimumab CTLA-4 blockade together with focal radiation. The sample belongs to a study of radiotherapy plus CTLA-4 blockade in lung cancer. Some clones are missing from TCRdb's copy, which holds only in-frame ones; the method was immunoSEQ multiplex PCR. The profile shows over 80,000 clones, over 80% of them singletons. Germline lookup yields CDR1 SGHRS and CDR2 YFSETQ. The CDR3 totals 13 residues. Trimming took off 5 bases at V and 5 bases at J, with 13 bases between the two ends.

V is TRBV5-1 and J is TRBJ1-1; TRBD1 is a possible D gene (6 bases). The sequencing here drew on peripheral blood, taken from a patient treated with radiotherapy plus ipilimumab. The origin of this receptor is a human donor with non-small cell lung cancer who had stable disease on radiotherapy plus ipilimumab. The CDR3 reads CASRGGLETEAFF. CDR3 bases: TGCGCCAGCAGAGGGGGTCTTGAGACTGAAGCTTTCTTT.